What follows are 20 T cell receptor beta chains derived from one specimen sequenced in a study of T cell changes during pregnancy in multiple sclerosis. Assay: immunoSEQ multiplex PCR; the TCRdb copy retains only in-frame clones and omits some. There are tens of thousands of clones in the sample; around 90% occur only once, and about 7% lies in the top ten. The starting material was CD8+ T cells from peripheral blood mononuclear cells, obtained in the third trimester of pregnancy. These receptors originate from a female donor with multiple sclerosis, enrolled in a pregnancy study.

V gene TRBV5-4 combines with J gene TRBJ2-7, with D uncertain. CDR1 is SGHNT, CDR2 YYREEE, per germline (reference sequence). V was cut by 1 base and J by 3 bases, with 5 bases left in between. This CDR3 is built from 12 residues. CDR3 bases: TGTGCCAGCAGCTTGACGGGCTACGAGCAGTACTTC. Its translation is CASSLTGYEQYF.

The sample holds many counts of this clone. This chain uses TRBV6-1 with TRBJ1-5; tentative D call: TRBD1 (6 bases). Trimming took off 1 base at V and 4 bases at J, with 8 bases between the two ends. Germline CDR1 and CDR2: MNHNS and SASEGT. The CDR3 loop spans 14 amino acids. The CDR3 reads CASSEGTENQPQHF. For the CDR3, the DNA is TGTGCCAGCAGTGAAGGGACAGAAAATCAGCCCCAGCATTTT.

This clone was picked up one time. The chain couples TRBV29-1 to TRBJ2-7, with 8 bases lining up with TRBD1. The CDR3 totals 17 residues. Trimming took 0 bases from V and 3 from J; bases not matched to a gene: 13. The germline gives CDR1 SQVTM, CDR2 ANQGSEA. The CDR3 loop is CSVEDPFDRGEHYEQYF. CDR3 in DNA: TGCAGCGTTGAAGATCCATTCGACAGGGGCGAACACTACGAGCAGTACTTC.

CDR3 loop: CASSYWSTEAFF. DNA for the CDR3: TGTGCCAGCAGCTACTGGAGCACTGAAGCTTTCTTT. The V gene is TRBV7-2, the J gene TRBJ1-1; D remains unclear. The CDR3 runs 12 residues. Trimming took 4 bases from V and 4 from J, leaving 7 bases between them. The germline gives CDR1 SGHTA, CDR2 FQGNSA.

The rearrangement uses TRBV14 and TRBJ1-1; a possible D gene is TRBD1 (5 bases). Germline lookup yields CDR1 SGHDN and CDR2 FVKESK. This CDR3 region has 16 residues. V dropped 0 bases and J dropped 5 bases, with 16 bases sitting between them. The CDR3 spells CASSQDGDFLGTEAFF. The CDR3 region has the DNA TGTGCCAGCAGCCAAGATGGGGACTTCCTCGGGACTGAAGCTTTCTTT. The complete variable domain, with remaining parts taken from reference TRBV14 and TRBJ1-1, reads EAGVTQFPSHSVIEKGQTVTLRCDPISGHDNLYWYRRVMGKEIKFLLHFVKESKQDESGMPNNRFLAERTGGTYSTLKVQPAELEDSGVYFCASSQDGDFLGTEAFFGQGTRLTVV.

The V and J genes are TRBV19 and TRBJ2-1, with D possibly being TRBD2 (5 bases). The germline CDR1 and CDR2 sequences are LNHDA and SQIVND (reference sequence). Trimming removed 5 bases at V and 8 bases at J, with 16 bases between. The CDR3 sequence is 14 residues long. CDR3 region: CASSWTGDRHEQFF. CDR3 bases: TGTGCCAGTAGTTGGACTGGGGATCGGCATGAGCAGTTCTTC.

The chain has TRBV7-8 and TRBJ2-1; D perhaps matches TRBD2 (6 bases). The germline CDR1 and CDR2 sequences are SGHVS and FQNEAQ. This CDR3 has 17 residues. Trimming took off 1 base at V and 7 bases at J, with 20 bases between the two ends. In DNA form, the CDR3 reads TGTGCCAGCAGCTTAGGCTCTTCTGCGGGGCTTTTGAATGAGCAGTTCTTC. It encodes CASSLGSSAGLLNEQFF.

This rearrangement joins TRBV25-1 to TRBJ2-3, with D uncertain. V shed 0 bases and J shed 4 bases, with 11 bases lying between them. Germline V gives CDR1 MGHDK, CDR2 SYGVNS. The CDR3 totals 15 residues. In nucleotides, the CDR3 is TGTGCCAGCAGTGAATACGGAGATCCCCCAGATACGCAGTATTTT. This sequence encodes CASSEYGDPPDTQYF.

CDR3: CASSESGTLYGYTF. The CDR3 DNA is TGTGCCAGCAGCGAAAGCGGGACGCTCTATGGCTACACCTTC. The chain is built from TRBV7-8 and TRBJ1-2; possibly TRBD1 for D (5 bases). Germline V gene data show CDR1 as SGHVS and CDR2 as FQNEAQ. This CDR3 has 14 amino acids. Trimming pared 5 bases from V and 4 bases from J, leaving 14 bases between.

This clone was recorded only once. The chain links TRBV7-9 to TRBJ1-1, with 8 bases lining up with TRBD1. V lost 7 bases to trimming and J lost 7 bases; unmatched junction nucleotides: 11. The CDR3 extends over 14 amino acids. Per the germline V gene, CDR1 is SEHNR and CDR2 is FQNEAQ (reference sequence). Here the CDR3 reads CASNSTPGGFEAFF. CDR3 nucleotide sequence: TGTGCCAGCAACTCAACCCCAGGGGGCTTTGAAGCTTTCTTT.

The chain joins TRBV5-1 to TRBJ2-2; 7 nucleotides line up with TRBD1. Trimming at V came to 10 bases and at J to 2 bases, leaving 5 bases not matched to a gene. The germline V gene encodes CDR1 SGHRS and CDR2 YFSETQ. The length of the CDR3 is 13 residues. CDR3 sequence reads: CAARQGNTGELFF. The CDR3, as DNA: TGCGCCGCCCGACAGGGAAACACCGGGGAGCTGTTTTTT.

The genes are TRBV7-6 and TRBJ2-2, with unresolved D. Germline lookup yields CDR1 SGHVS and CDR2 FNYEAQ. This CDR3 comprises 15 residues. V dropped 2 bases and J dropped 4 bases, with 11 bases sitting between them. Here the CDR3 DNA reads TGTGCCAGCAGCTTACAAGCTTATCGCACCGGGGAGCTGTTTTTT. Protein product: CASSLQAYRTGELFF. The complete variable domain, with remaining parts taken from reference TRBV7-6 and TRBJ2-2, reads GAGVSQSPRYKVTKRGQDVALRCDPISGHVSLYWYRQALGQGPEFLTYFNYEAQQDKSGLPNDRFSAERPEGSISTLTIQRTEQRDSAMYRCASSLQAYRTGELFFGEGSRLTVL.

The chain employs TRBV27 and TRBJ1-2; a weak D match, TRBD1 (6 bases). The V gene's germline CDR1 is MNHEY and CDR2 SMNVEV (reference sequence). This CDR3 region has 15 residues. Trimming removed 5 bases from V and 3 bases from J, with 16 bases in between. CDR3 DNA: TGTGCCAGCAGTCTAATCCGGGACAACCACTATGGCTACACCTTC. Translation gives CASSLIRDNHYGYTF.

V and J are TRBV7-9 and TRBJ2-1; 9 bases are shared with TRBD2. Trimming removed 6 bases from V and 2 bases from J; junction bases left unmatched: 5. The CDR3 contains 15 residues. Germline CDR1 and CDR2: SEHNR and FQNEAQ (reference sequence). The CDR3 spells CASSSTSGPYNEQFF. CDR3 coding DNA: TGTGCCAGCAGTTCTACTAGCGGGCCCTACAATGAGCAGTTCTTC.

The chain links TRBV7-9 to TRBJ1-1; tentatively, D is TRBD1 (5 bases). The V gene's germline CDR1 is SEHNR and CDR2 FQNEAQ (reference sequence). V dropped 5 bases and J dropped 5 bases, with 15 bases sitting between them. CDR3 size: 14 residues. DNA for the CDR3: TGTGCCAGCAGCCCGACCGGGGGTCGAACTGAAGCTTTCTTT. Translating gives CASSPTGGRTEAFF.

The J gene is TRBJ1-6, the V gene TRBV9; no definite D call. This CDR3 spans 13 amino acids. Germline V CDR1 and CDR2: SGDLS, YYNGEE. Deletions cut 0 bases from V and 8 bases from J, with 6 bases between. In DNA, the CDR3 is TGTGCCAGCAGCGTAGATTCCGATTCACCCCTCCACTTT. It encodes CASSVDSDSPLHF.

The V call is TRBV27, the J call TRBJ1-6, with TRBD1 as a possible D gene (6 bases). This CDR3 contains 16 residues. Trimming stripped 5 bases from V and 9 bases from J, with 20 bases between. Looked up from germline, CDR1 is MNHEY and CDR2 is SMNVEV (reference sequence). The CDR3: CASSPWGQVLSSPLHF. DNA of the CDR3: TGTGCCAGCAGTCCTTGGGGGCAGGTTTTATCTTCACCCCTCCACTTT.

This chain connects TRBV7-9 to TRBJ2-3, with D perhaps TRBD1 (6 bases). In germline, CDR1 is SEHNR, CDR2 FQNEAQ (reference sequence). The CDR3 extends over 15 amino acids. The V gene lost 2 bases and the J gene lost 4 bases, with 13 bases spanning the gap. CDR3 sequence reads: CASSLYTGIADTQYF. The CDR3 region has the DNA TGTGCCAGCAGCTTATATACAGGGATAGCAGATACGCAGTATTTT. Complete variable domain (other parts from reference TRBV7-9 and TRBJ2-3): DTGVSQNPRHKITKRGQNVTFRCDPISEHNRLYWYRQTLGQGPEFLTYFQNEAQLEKSRLLSDRFSAERPKGSFSTLEIQRTEQGDSAMYLCASSLYTGIADTQYFGPGTRLTVL.

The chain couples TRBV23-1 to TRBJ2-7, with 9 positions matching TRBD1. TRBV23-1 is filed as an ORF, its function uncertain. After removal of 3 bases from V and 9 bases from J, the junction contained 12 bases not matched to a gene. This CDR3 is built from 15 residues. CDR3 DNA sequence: TGCGCCAGCAGTCACTCCGGGACAGGGCCTTCCGGGCAGTACTTC. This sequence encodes CASSHSGTGPSGQYF.

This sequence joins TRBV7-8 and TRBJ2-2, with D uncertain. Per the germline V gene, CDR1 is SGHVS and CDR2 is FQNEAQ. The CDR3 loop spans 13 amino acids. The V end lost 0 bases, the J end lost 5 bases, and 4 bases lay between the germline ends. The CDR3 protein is CASSLAATGELFF. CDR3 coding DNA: TGTGCCAGCAGCTTAGCGGCTACCGGGGAGCTGTTTTTT. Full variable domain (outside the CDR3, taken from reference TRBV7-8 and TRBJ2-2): GAGVSQSPRYKVAKRGQDVALRCDPISGHVSLFWYQQALGQGPEFLTYFQNEAQLDKSGLPSDRFFAERPEGSVSTLKIQRTQQEDSAVYLCASSLAATGELFFGEGSRLTVL.